The following is a T cell receptor beta chain sequence with its context. Its target is unknown. Data came from immunoSEQ multiplex PCR; TCRdb stores just in-frame clones and leaves some out. The table has more than 90,000 clones, around 92% seen once; the top ten hold more than 0.95%. V was pared by 0 bases and J by 0 bases, with 6 bases between. The CDR3 sequence is 14 residues long. Germline lookup yields CDR1 SGHVS and CDR2 FQNEAQ. The data were taken from a study of graft-versus-host responses after intestinal transplantation. Sequences were derived from unstimulated CD8+ T cells sorted from spleen or lymph node cells, sampled before transplant. The TCR originated in a human donor who was the organ donor for an intestinal transplant. This sequence joins TRBV7-8 and TRBJ2-7; D tentatively reads TRBD1 or TRBD2 (5 bases each). CDR3 coding DNA: TGTGCCAGCAGCTTAGCGGGGGACTCCTACGAGCAGTACTTC. This gives the protein CASSLAGDSYEQYF.